This T cell receptor (beta chain) was captured by sequencing in a study of vaccination effects on CD4 cells after COVID-19. Isolation of CD4+ T cells took place after 10 days of culture. Half the medium was swapped for IL-2 medium on days 3 and 7. As to this clone: Its antigen is currently unknown.

Germline CDR1 is SGHKS and CDR2 is YYEKEE (reference sequence). V dropped 0 bases and J dropped 2 bases, with 6 bases sitting between them. The CDR3 consists of 14 residues. Some clones are missing from TCRdb's copy, which holds only in-frame ones; the method was immunoSEQ multiplex PCR. The sample yields around 26,000 clones, around 69% seen once. The study's findings and limits: From healthy vaccinees, only 1 of 255 vaccine-induced clones also reacted to common cold coronaviruses.

This specimen consisted of CD4+ T cells from PBMCs cultured without peptide, obtained before COVID-19 vaccination. This receptor was identified in a human donor who received a COVID-19 vaccine. The chain uses TRBV5-5 and TRBJ1-3; D unclear. DNA of the CDR3: TGTGCCAGCAGCTTGGGGGGAACTGGAAACACCATATATTTT. Translating it yields CASSLGGTGNTIYF. The complete variable domain, with remaining parts taken from reference TRBV5-5 and TRBJ1-3, reads DAGVTQSPTHLIKTRGQQVTLRCSPISGHKSVSWYQQVLGQGPQFIFQYYEKEERGRGNFPDRFSARQFPNYSSELNVNALLLGDSALYLCASSLGGTGNTIYFGEGSWLTVV.